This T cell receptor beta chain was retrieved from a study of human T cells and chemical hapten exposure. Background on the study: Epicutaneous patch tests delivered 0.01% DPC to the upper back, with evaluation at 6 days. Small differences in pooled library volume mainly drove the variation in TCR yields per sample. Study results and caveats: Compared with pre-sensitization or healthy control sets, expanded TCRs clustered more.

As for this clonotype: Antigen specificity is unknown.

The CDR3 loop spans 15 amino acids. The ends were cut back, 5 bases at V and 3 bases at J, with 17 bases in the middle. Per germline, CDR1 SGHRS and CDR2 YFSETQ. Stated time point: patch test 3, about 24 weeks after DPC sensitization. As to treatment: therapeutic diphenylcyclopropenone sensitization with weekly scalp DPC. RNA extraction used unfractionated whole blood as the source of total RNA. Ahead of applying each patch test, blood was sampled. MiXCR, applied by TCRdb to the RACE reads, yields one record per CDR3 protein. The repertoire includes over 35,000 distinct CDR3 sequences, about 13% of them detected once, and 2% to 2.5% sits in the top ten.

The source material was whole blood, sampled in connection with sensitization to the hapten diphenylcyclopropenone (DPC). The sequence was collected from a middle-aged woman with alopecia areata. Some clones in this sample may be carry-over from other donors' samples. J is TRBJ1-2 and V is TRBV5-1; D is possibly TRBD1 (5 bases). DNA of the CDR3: TGCGCCAGCAGACGGGACCCTGGGAAGGACTATGGCTACACCTTC. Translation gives CASRRDPGKDYGYTF. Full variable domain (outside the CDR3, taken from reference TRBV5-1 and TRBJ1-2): KAGVTQTPRYLIKTRGQQVTLSCSPISGHRSVSWYQQTPGQGLQFLFEYFSETQRNKGNFPGRFSGRQFSNSRSEMNVSTLELGDSALYLCASRRDPGKDYGYTFGSGTRLTVV.